This TCR beta chain was recovered during a study of beta chain features in type 1 diabetes. In this sample, this clone turned up a few times. The entirety of the isolated RNA underwent reverse transcription, so expressed TCRB transcripts were sequenced. Using immunoSEQ multiplex PCR, the repertoire was profiled, and TCRdb retains in-frame clones only, with some absent. The profile covers roughly 400,000 clones, with more than 12% appearing a single time and under 0.02% taken by the ten largest. This TCR was recovered from a woman in her late teens or twenties in good health. The sequenced material came from naive CD4+ T cells from blood.

The CDR3 here is CASSLTGRGYGYTF. CDR3 DNA sequence: TGTGCCAGCAGTTTAACAGGGAGGGGTTATGGCTACACCTTC. The J gene is TRBJ1-2, the V gene TRBV27; tentatively, D is TRBD1 (6 bases). Between the trimmed V and J ends, which lost 2 bases and 5 bases, there was a span of 12 bases. The CDR3 loop spans 14 amino acids. CDR1 is MNHEY, CDR2 SMNVEV, per germline (reference sequence).